The 4 T cell receptor beta chains in this list originate from one sample, sequenced in a study of early T cells in non-severe SARS-CoV-2 infection. MiXCR, run by TCRdb on the 5' RACE reads, gives a single entry per CDR3 protein. The sample lists around 58,000 distinct CDR3 sequences; 4.9% were seen once. The sequenced sample consisted of whole blood. These TCRs come from an adult who was a healthcare worker with PCR-confirmed SARS-CoV-2 infection or an uninfected control (not recorded which).

This clonotype was seen many times. The rearrangement uses TRBV21-1 and TRBJ2-1; TRBD2 is the table's D call and was not checked against the DNA. TRBV21-1 is designated a pseudogene. This CDR3 comprises 15 residues. CDR3 sequence reads: CASSLAGGYYNEQFF. The CDR3 nucleotides are TGTGCCAGCAGCCTAGCGGGAGGGTACTACAATGAGCAGTTCTTC.

This clonotype appeared many times. This rearrangement joins TRBV18 to TRBJ2-1, with 7 bases identical to TRBD1. Germline trimming cut 6 bases from V and 8 bases from J; bases unmatched to any gene: 7. The CDR3 has 13 amino acids. CDR1 KGHSH and CDR2 LQKENI come from the germline V gene. CDR3 sequence reads: CASSSTGIDEQFF. In nucleotides, the CDR3 is TGTGCCAGCTCCTCGACAGGGATCGATGAGCAGTTCTTC.

This clonotype was found many times. This chain uses TRBV7-2 with TRBJ2-1, with 10 positions matching TRBD2. The germline V gene encodes CDR1 SGHTA and CDR2 FQGNSA. This CDR3 comprises 17 residues. V lost 4 bases, J lost 7 bases, and 13 bases stayed unmatched. CDR3 residues: CASSSIKSGRAWNEQFF. The CDR3 region has the DNA TGTGCCAGCAGCTCAATAAAAAGCGGGAGGGCCTGGAATGAGCAGTTCTTC.

The sample holds many counts of this clonotype. An end of the junction differs from the germline gene, which may be a read error. CDR3 residues: CASSVSGSFNEQFF. The CDR3 coding sequence is TGCGCCAGCAGTGTTAGCGGCTCCTTCAATGAGCAGTTCTTC. The chain combines TRBV10-2 with TRBJ2-1, with a weak D call TRBD2 (6 bases). Looked up from germline, CDR1 is WSHSY and CDR2 is SAAADI. This CDR3 has 14 residues.